The source of this T cell receptor beta chain is a study of cytomegalovirus exposure and HLA in healthy donors. This CDR3 contains 15 residues. The V segment lost 1 base and the J segment 4 bases; nucleotides outside the gene matches: 5. Per germline, CDR1 LNHDA and CDR2 SQIVND (reference sequence). The protocol was immunoSEQ multiplex PCR, while the TCRdb copy is restricted to in-frame clones and leaves out a portion. This table holds some 340,000 clones, about 90% found once. This receptor was obtained from a woman in her 30s in good health and CMV-seropositive. The chain uses TRBV19 and TRBJ1-2; 8 nucleotides align to TRBD1. The specimen sequenced was PBMCs. The CDR3 DNA follows: TGTGCCAGTAGTATAGTGACAGGGGACCGCTATGGCTACACCTTC. It specifies CASSIVTGDRYGYTF.